The rows below give T cell receptor beta chains drawn from one sample of a study of blood T cell repertoires in COVID-19. The repertoire was sequenced with immunoSEQ multiplex PCR; TCRdb's copy has only in-frame clones and lacks some. The data contain about 220,000 clones, about four fifths of them singletons. Input material: peripheral blood. These receptors were collected from a woman older than 75 with acute or convalescent COVID-19. The CDR3 runs from the conserved cysteine through the conserved F or W. The D gene is left open where the match is weak. Only some rows state a clone size, as once, few, many or a class for expanded clones.

D | J | V | size | DNA | CDR3
- | TRBJ2-5 | TRBV5-1 | - | TGCGCCAGCAGCTTCGGGGAGACCCAGTACTTC | CASSFGETQYF
TRBD2 | TRBJ2-3 | TRBV24-1 | - | TGTGCCACCAGTGTGCAGCGGGGGGGCCGTGATACGCAGTATTTT | CATSVQRGGRDTQYF
- | TRBJ1-3 | TRBV30 | - | TGTGCCTGGAGTAGCGGACGGAGCTCTGGAAACACCATATATTTT | CAWSSGRSSGNTIYF
TRBD1 | TRBJ1-2 | TRBV6-6 | once | TGTGCCAGCAGGATTACAGGGGGCGCGGGGGGCTACACCTTC | CASRITGGAGGYTF
- | TRBJ1-2 | TRBV29-1 | - | TGCAGCGCCGAGGCGGGATATGGCTACACCTTC | CSAEAGYGYTF
TRBD1 | TRBJ2-5 | TRBV19 | - | TGTGCCAGTAGTACCGACCAGGGGGCGCGAGGTGAGACCCAGTACTTC | CASSTDQGARGETQYF
- | TRBJ1-1 | TRBV2 | once | TGTGCCAGCAGTGAACAGGGAGGAAAAACTGAAGCTTTCTTT | CASSEQGGKTEAFF
TRBD1 | TRBJ1-1 | TRBV7-8 | - | TGTGCCAGCAGCCCCAAGACAGGGGTCGGCACTGAAGCTTTCTTT | CASSPKTGVGTEAFF
TRBD2 | TRBJ2-1 | TRBV4-2 | - | TGTGCCAGCAGCCCCGGGGTGGGGGGGTCCTACAATGAGCAGTTCTTC | CASSPGVGGSYNEQFF
TRBD1 | TRBJ1-2 | TRBV2 | - | TGTGCCAGCATTGAAGGGGGCCCAGGGGGCTACACCTTC | CASIEGGPGGYTF
- | TRBJ1-6 | TRBV6-5 | few | TGTGCCAGCCAGGGAAATTCGGATAATTCACCCCTCCACTTT | CASQGNSDNSPLHF
- | TRBJ1-1 | TRBV19 | - | TGTGCCAGTTGGTCGGGACACCAACTCCATCCGGAAGCTTTCTTT | CASWSGHQLHPEAFF
TRBD1 | TRBJ1-3 | TRBV5-5 | - | TGTGCCAGCAGCTTAGACCGGGACAGTGGAAACACCATATATTTT | CASSLDRDSGNTIYF
- | TRBJ2-2 | TRBV6-2/TRBV6-3 | - | TGTGCCAGCAGTCCCTCGACCGGGGAGCTGTTTTTT | CASSPSTGELFF
- | TRBJ2-1 | TRBV30 | - | TGTGCCTGGAGTGTGAGCCTAGAAGGTACTGAGCAGTTCTTC | CAWSVSLEGTEQFF
TRBD1 | TRBJ1-5 | TRBV6-2/TRBV6-3 | - | TGTGCCAGCAGTTTAACAGACAGGGGGAATCAGCCCCAGCATTTT | CASSLTDRGNQPQHF
- | TRBJ2-1 | TRBV5-4 | - | TGTGCCAGCAGCCTGGACTCATCCTACAATGAGCAGTTCTTC | CASSLDSSYNEQFF
TRBD2 | TRBJ2-3 | TRBV4-1 | - | TGCGCCAGCAGCCAAGATCCACCTGCGGGGGGGCACAATACGCAGTATTTT | CASSQDPPAGGHNTQYF
- | TRBJ1-3 | TRBV3-1/TRBV3-2 | few | TGTGCCAGCAGCCAAGACCCCGGCGCGGCTGGAAACACCATATATTTT | CASSQDPGAAGNTIYF
- | TRBJ1-1 | TRBV7-9 | - | TGTGCCAGCAGCTTAGGGGGGTCGGGGGGAGCTTTCTTT | CASSLGGSGGAFF
- | TRBJ1-1 | TRBV5-6 | - | TGTGCCAGCAGCTTGGCAGTCAGGGTTGGCACTGAAGCTTTCTTT | CASSLAVRVGTEAFF
TRBD1 | TRBJ1-6 | TRBV6-5 | - | TGTGCCAGCAGTTATAGGACAGGTCGAGATTCACCCCTCCACTTT | CASSYRTGRDSPLHF
- | TRBJ1-4 | TRBV7-2 | - | TGTGCCAGCAGCTTATTGAGTGCAACTAATGAAAAACTGTTTTTT | CASSLLSATNEKLFF
- | TRBJ2-5 | TRBV18 | - | TGTGCCAGCTCACCACGCACGTCGGAAGAGACCCAGTACTTC | CASSPRTSEETQYF
- | TRBJ1-2 | TRBV29-1 | - | TGCAGCGTTGCATTAGGAGCTAACTATGGCTACACCTTC | CSVALGANYGYTF
- | TRBJ2-7 | TRBV12-3/TRBV12-4 | - | TGTGCCAGCAGTTTGGCGGGCGAGCAGTACTTC | CASSLAGEQYF
TRBD1 | TRBJ1-2 | TRBV29-1 | - | TGCAGCGTTCGACAGGGTAGGCCCTATGGCTACACCTTC | CSVRQGRPYGYTF
TRBD2 | TRBJ2-1 | TRBV7-9 | few | TGTGCCAGCACCCTCCCATCAGGAGCTAGCGGGGCCCGGGAGCAGTTCTTC | CASTLPSGASGAREQFF
- | TRBJ1-1 | TRBV6-2/TRBV6-3 | - | TGTGCCAGCAGTCCGACTTGGGGGGGAGACACTGAAGCTTTCTTT | CASSPTWGGDTEAFF
TRBD2 | TRBJ2-5 | TRBV18 | - | TGTGCCAGCTCACCACAGCGGGGGTCGGGAGAGACCCAGTACTTC | CASSPQRGSGETQYF